A single sample is the source of the 13 T cell receptor beta chains below, sequenced in a study of Graves' ophthalmopathy and Graves' hyperthyroidism. The study amplified TCR beta CDR3 regions using RNA transcripts. An initial RT-PCR round employing HTBI primers preceded a second-round multiplex PCR. TCRdb reprocessed the multiplex PCR reads via MiXCR and lists one record per CDR3 protein. In the table there are 740,000 or so distinct CDR3 sequences, 35% to 50% of which are singletons. The specimen was peripheral blood. These receptors were obtained from an adult man with Graves' ophthalmopathy.

J is TRBJ2-7 and V is TRBV11-3, with TRBD1 as a possible D gene (6 bases). The ends were cut back, 1 base at V and 3 bases at J, with 10 bases in the middle. Germline CDR1 SGHNT, CDR2 YENEEA. The CDR3 length is 14 residues. Here the CDR3 reads CASSLAAGDYEQYF. In DNA form, the CDR3 reads TGTGCCAGCAGCTTAGCGGCAGGGGACTACGAGCAGTACTTC.

Concerning this clonotype itself: The CDR3 carries no conserved terminal phenylalanine or tryptophan, so it likely arises from a read error. Because the CDR3's place on the DNA is in doubt, the DNA is left out and the CDR3 is given as listed by TCRdb. The CDR3 reads CASSWDGTS. The chain joins TRBV5-1 to TRBJ2-5; TRBD2 was called by the table and not checked on the DNA. In germline, CDR1 is SGHRS, CDR2 YFSETQ. The length of the CDR3 is 9 amino acids, counting both ends.

As concerns this clonotype: This may stem from a read error, because a much larger clone lies one nucleotide away. This chain links TRBV25-1 with TRBJ2-7, with 11 bases aligning to TRBD2. CDR3 length equals 15 residues. V shed 9 bases and J 0 bases; nucleotides not matched to a gene: 7. Germline V gene sequence: CDR1 MGHDK, CDR2 SYGVNS. This chain's CDR3 is CASSMGLAASYEQYF. CDR3 DNA: TGTGCCAGTAGTATGGGACTAGCGGCCTCCTACGAGCAGTACTTC.

In regard to this clonotype: This may come from a read error, since a much larger clone is one base off. The rearrangement links TRBV7-9 to TRBJ1-6; D gene ambiguous. This CDR3 spans 16 amino acids. Germline V gene lookup returns CDR1 SEHNR and CDR2 FQNEAQ (reference sequence). The V and J ends lost 2 bases and 6 bases respectively, with 14 bases between them. CDR3 DNA sequence: TGTGCCAGCAGCTTAATGGTCGGACCCTCTAATTCACCCCTCCACTTT. Amino acid sequence: CASSLMVGPSNSPLHF.

A word on this clonotype: This sequence may be a read error, since a much larger clone differs from it by one base. The chain couples TRBV10-3 to TRBJ1-1, with 7 bases fitting TRBD1. The germline gives CDR1 ENHRY, CDR2 SYGVKD. The CDR3 is 13 amino acids. Trimming cost V 10 bases and J 7 bases; bases outside gene matches: 12. CDR3 sequence reads: CASSDPTGREAFF. The CDR3 DNA follows: TGTGCCAGCAGCGACCCGACAGGGCGTGAAGCTTTCTTT.

This clonotype has only a few counts. The chain has TRBV10-3 and TRBJ1-1; D is unclear. CDR3 length: 12 amino acids. Trimming took 10 bases from V and 3 from J, leaving 12 bases between them. Germline lookup yields CDR1 ENHRY and CDR2 SYGVKD. CDR3 sequence reads: CASTSVYTEAFF. CDR3 coding DNA: TGTGCCAGCACGTCGGTTTACACTGAAGCTTTCTTT.

This chain links TRBV20-1 with TRBJ1-1; TRBD1 aligns across 8 bases. Losses at the gene ends were 4 bases for V and 1 base for J; bases not matched to a gene: 5. CDR3 size: 14 residues. Germline CDR1 reads DFQATT; CDR2 reads SNEGSKA (reference sequence). CDR3 nucleotide sequence: TGCAGTGCTACTACGGACAGGGAGAACACTGAAGCTTTCTTT. This codes for CSATTDRENTEAFF.

The rearrangement joins TRBV20-1 to TRBJ1-3, with a weak D call TRBD1 (6 bases). V dropped 6 bases and J dropped 1 base, with 10 bases sitting between them. Germline loops: CDR1 DFQATT, CDR2 SNEGSKA (reference sequence). The CDR3 has 13 residues. The CDR3 DNA reads as TGCAGTGCCTTAACAGGGTCTGGAAACACCATATATTTT. Translated: CSALTGSGNTIYF.

The CDR3 region has the DNA TGTGCCAGCAGCCGGGGGCGCCAGGGGACTCCCTACGAGCAGTACTTC. Residues: CASSRGRQGTPYEQYF. This chain joins TRBV27 and TRBJ2-7, with D possibly called TRBD1 or TRBD2 (6 bases each). Germline loops: CDR1 MNHEY, CDR2 SMNVEV (reference sequence). V lost 6 bases, J lost 2 bases, and 20 bases lay in between. The CDR3 covers 16 residues.

This clonotype was seen at least ten times. The rearrangement links TRBV11-2 to TRBJ2-5, with D uncertain. The germline CDR1 and CDR2 sequences are SGHAT and FQNNGV. The CDR3 loop spans 14 amino acids. V shed 4 bases and J shed 5 bases, with 14 bases lying between them. The CDR3 loop is CASSSQPEFETQYF. In nucleotides, the CDR3 is TGTGCCAGCAGCTCCCAACCGGAGTTCGAGACCCAGTACTTC.

This clonotype came up a few times. This rearrangement joins TRBV2 to TRBJ2-7; maybe TRBD1 (5 bases). Per germline, CDR1 SNHLY and CDR2 FYNNEI. The V end lost 6 bases, the J end lost 6 bases, and 15 bases lay between the germline ends. This CDR3 comprises 13 residues. The CDR3: CASSRSRQGEQYF. DNA of the CDR3: TGTGCCAGCAGCCGATCGCGGCAGGGCGAGCAGTACTTC.

The chain has TRBV12-3 or TRBV12-4 and TRBJ1-1; 9 bases map to TRBD1. With 6 bases clipped from V and 5 bases from J, the junction kept 7 bases outside the gene matches. The CDR3 is 14 residues long. CDR3 in DNA: TGTGCCAGCAGCCATCCGGGACAGGGAACTGAAGCTTTCTTT. It yields the protein CASSHPGQGTEAFF.

The chain combines TRBV6-6 with TRBJ2-5; 7 nucleotides agree with TRBD2. Germline V gene data show CDR1 as MNHNY and CDR2 as SVGAGI (reference sequence). V lost 6 bases to trimming and J lost 2 bases; unmatched junction nucleotides: 12. This CDR3 is 16 amino acids long. For the CDR3, the DNA is TGTGCCAGCAGGCCCCAGGGCGCGGGGGATCAAGAGACCCAGTACTTC. This translates into CASRPQGAGDQETQYF.